This is a list of T cell receptor beta chains from one sample in a study of CD8+ T cells in alopecia areata. Method: immunoSEQ multiplex PCR; TCRdb's copy keeps in-frame clones and lacks some. The sample lists a few hundred thousand clones; 30% to 40% were seen once. Here the sequenced sample was CD4+ T cells sorted from blood, taken around week 30, from a patient treated with tofacitinib. Receptor source: a human donor with alopecia areata. The CDR3 runs from the conserved cysteine through the conserved F or W. A D gene is named only where the DNA matches it firmly. Where a row states a size, it is once, few, many or the class of an expanded clone; other rows omit it.

d_gene	j_gene	abundance	v_gene	CDR3aa	CDR3nt
TRBD1	TRBJ1-1	-	TRBV19	CASKPFSGGGFWNTEAFF	TGTGCCAGTAAACCCTTCTCAGGGGGTGGTTTCTGGAACACTGAAGCTTTCTTT
TRBD1	TRBJ2-7	few	TRBV30	CAGDRGYEQYF	TGTGCCGGGGACAGGGGATACGAGCAGTACTTC
-	TRBJ1-5	-	TRBV4-1	CASSQDQAGYPYQPQHF	TGCGCCAGCAGCCAAGATCAGGCAGGTTACCCATATCAGCCCCAGCATTTT
TRBD1	TRBJ1-1	-	TRBV25-1	CASSEGQGTLEAFF	TGTGCCAGCAGTGAGGGACAGGGAACCCTTGAAGCTTTCTTT
-	TRBJ2-4	-	TRBV29-1	CSVKAAGFGGSKNIQYF	TGCAGCGTGAAGGCCGCAGGATTCGGGGGAAGCAAAAACATTCAGTACTTC
-	TRBJ2-2	-	TRBV5-1	CASSLQLGGLTGELFF	TGCGCCAGCAGCTTGCAGCTAGGTGGATTGACCGGGGAGCTGTTTTTT
-	TRBJ2-7	-	TRBV11-1	CASSSTGDYYEQYF	TGTGCCAGCAGCTCCACCGGGGATTACTACGAGCAGTACTTC
-	TRBJ1-2	-	TRBV6-5	CASSTWGYGYTF	TGTGCCAGCAGCACATGGGGCTATGGCTACACCTTC
-	TRBJ2-2	few	TRBV15	CATSRDWGAGGGELFF	TGTGCCACCAGCAGAGATTGGGGGGCCGGCGGCGGGGAGCTGTTTTTT
-	TRBJ2-2	-	TRBV6-5	CASSYSRRVNTGELFF	TGTGCCAGCAGTTACTCGAGGAGGGTGAACACCGGGGAGCTGTTTTTT
-	TRBJ1-1	-	TRBV10-3	CAISESVGSRTNTEAFF	TGTGCCATCAGTGAGTCGGTCGGCTCACGGACGAACACTGAAGCTTTCTTT
-	TRBJ2-7	few	TRBV15	CATSKGLGGLSYEQYF	TGTGCCACCAGCAAGGGCCTCGGGGGTTTATCCTACGAGCAGTACTTC
-	TRBJ2-1	few	TRBV29-1	CSVRQGPSYNEQFF	TGCAGCGTTCGGCAGGGACCATCCTACAATGAGCAGTTCTTC
-	TRBJ1-6	few	TRBV29-1	CSVQLLGDGRGSPLHF	TGCAGCGTCCAACTACTTGGGGATGGCAGGGGTTCACCCCTCCACTTT
-	TRBJ1-1	few	TRBV29-1	CSVHTSSGTEAFF	TGCAGCGTCCACACGTCCTCGGGGACTGAAGCTTTCTTT
TRBD1	TRBJ2-6	few	TRBV9	CASSVPGQFFSGANVLTF	TGTGCCAGCAGCGTACCGGGACAGTTTTTCTCTGGGGCCAACGTCCTGACTTTC
-	TRBJ2-3	-	TRBV6-1	CASSQGDTQYF	TGTGCCAGCAGTCAGGGAGATACGCAGTATTTT
TRBD2	TRBJ2-1	many	TRBV19	CASNSLAGGDNEQFF	TGTGCCAGTAACTCCCTAGCGGGAGGGGACAATGAGCAGTTCTTC
-	TRBJ1-2	-	TRBV6-1	CASSEALRDTEIASF	TGTGCCAGCAGTGAAGCGCTTAGGGACACTGAGATAGCCAGCTTC
-	TRBJ1-6	-	TRBV6-5	CASSYDRGSDSPLHF	TGTGCCAGCAGTTACGATAGGGGGAGTGATTCACCCCTCCACTTT
-	TRBJ1-1	-	TRBV27	CASSLNRNTEAFF	TGTGCCAGCAGTTTAAACAGGAACACTGAAGCTTTCTTT
TRBD1	TRBJ2-7	-	TRBV11-2	CASTPRDRGDYEQYF	TGTGCCAGCACCCCAAGGGACAGGGGAGACTACGAGCAGTACTTC
-	TRBJ1-1	-	TRBV5-1	CASSLDVSGSTEAFF	TGCGCCAGCAGCTTGGATGTTTCGGGGAGCACTGAAGCTTTCTTT
-	TRBJ2-7	-	TRBV9	CASSAGWRSTYEQYF	TGTGCCAGCAGCGCCGGGTGGCGGAGCACCTACGAGCAGTACTTC
-	TRBJ2-1	-	TRBV4-1	CASSQVAVGRVVYDYNEQFF	TGCGCCAGCAGCCAAGTCGCCGTCGGAAGGGTCGTGTATGACTACAATGAGCAGTTCTTC
-	TRBJ2-7	-	TRBV18	CASSPTPFSGQSGLQYF	TGTGCCAGCTCACCCACACCCTTCTCAGGGCAGTCTGGGTTGCAGTACTTC
TRBD1	TRBJ2-2	many	TRBV29-1	CSAWTGMNTGELFF	TGCAGCGCCTGGACAGGAATGAACACCGGGGAGCTGTTTTTT
-	TRBJ2-2	-	TRBV6-6	CASKGTTNTGELFF	TGTGCCAGCAAAGGGACAACGAACACCGGGGAGCTGTTTTTT
TRBD1	TRBJ2-7	few	TRBV6-5	CASRRGQGVAYEQYF	TGTGCCAGCAGGCGCGGACAGGGGGTGGCCTACGAGCAGTACTTC
-	TRBJ2-7	-	TRBV13	CASSLGRYYEQYF	TGTGCCAGCAGCTTAGGACGGTACTACGAGCAGTACTTC
-	TRBJ2-7	-	TRBV20-1	CSARGSYEQYF	TGCAGTGCTAGGGGTTCCTACGAGCAGTACTTC
-	TRBJ1-6	few	TRBV7-8	CASSPVTASYNSPLHF	TGTGCCAGCAGCCCGGTGACAGCCTCCTATAATTCACCCCTCCACTTT
-	TRBJ1-2	-	TRBV5-4	CASSRITGEGNYTF	TGTGCCAGCAGCCGAATTACAGGTGAAGGGAACTACACCTTC
-	TRBJ2-7	-	TRBV27	CASSSNRVHEQYF	TGTGCCAGCAGTTCTAACAGGGTTCACGAGCAGTACTTC
-	TRBJ1-2	-	TRBV2	CASTDRNYGYTF	TGTGCCAGCACCGACAGGAACTATGGCTACACCTTC
-	TRBJ2-1	few	TRBV18	CASSPRQAPYNEQFF	TGTGCCAGCTCACCTCGGCAGGCCCCGTACAATGAGCAGTTCTTC
TRBD1	TRBJ2-2	-	TRBV9	CASRPQGAGGELFF	TGTGCCAGCAGGCCCCAGGGGGCCGGCGGGGAGCTGTTTTTT
-	TRBJ1-2	few	TRBV6-1	CASSSGTSYGYTF	TGTGCCAGCAGCTCCGGGACATCCTATGGCTACACCTTC
-	TRBJ2-1	few	TRBV4-1	CASSQAPLYEQFF	TGCGCCAGCAGCCAAGCTCCTTTGTATGAGCAGTTCTTC
-	TRBJ1-2	-	TRBV30	CAWSPSMLGGSYGYTF	TGTGCCTGGAGCCCCTCTATGCTGGGGGGGAGCTATGGCTACACCTTC